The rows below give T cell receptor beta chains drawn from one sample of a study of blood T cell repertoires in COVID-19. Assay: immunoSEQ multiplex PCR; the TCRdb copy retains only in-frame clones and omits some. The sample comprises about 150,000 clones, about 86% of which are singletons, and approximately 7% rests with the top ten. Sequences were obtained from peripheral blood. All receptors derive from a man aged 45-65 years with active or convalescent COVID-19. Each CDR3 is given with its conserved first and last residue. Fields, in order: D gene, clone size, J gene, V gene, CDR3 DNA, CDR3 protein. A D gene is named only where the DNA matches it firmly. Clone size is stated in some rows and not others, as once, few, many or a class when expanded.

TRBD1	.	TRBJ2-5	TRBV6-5	TGTGCCAGCACCCTCCAACAGGGGGCCCGTGAGACCCAGTACTTC	CASTLQQGARETQYF
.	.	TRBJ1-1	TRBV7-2	TGTGCCAGCAGCTTAGTTGGCGGGAGGGGACGAGACACTGAAGCTTTCTTT	CASSLVGGRGRDTEAFF
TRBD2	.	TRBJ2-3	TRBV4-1	TGCGCCAGCAGCCAAGATACTAGCGGGAGGGGTACGCAGTATTTT	CASSQDTSGRGTQYF
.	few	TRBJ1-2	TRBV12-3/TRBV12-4	TGTGCCAGCAGTTCTAGGGGCAGTGGCTACACCTTC	CASSSRGSGYTF
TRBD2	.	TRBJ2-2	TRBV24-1	TGTGCCACCAGTGCCCGGAGCGGGGGGAACACCGGGGAGCTGTTTTTT	CATSARSGGNTGELFF
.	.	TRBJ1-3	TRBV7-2	TGTGCCAGCAGCTTTAACAGGGCGGCTGGAAACACCATATATTTT	CASSFNRAAGNTIYF
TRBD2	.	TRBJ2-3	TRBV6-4	TGTGCCAGCAGTGACTCGGTAGCGGGGGGGCAAGATACGCAGTATTTT	CASSDSVAGGQDTQYF
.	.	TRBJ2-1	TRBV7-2	TGTGCCAGCACCTCATATAGCGCTCACAATGAGCAGTTCTTC	CASTSYSAHNEQFF
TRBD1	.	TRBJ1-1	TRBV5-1	TGCGCCAGCAGCCCCTCAGACAGGGTGAGCACTGAAGCTTTCTTT	CASSPSDRVSTEAFF
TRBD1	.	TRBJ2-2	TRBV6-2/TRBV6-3	TGTGCCAGCAGTTTTAATATGGACAGGGAAACCGGGGAGCTGTTTTTT	CASSFNMDRETGELFF
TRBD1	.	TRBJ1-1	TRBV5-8	TGTGCCAGCAGCTTGGTACAGGGGGCTTTGGGAACTGAAGCTTTCTTT	CASSLVQGALGTEAFF
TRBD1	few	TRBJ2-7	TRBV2	TGTGCCGGTGACCGGGACAGGGGTGGCGAGCAGTACTTC	CAGDRDRGGEQYF
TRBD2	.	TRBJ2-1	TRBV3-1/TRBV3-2	TGTGCCAGCCGACTAGCGAGATACAATGAGCAGTTCTTC	CASRLARYNEQFF
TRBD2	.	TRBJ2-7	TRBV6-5	TGTGCCAGCAGCCGAAGCGGGGGACGGGAGCAGTACTTC	CASSRSGGREQYF
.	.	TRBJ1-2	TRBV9	TGTGCCAGCAGCGTAGGTGTCGGGTCCTATGGCTACACCTTC	CASSVGVGSYGYTF
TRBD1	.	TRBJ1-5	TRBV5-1	TGCGCCAGCAGCCCAGGGACAGTCAATCAGCCCCAGCATTTT	CASSPGTVNQPQHF
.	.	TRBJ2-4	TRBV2	TGTGCCAGCCGCGGGACCAACAAAAACATTCAGTACTTC	CASRGTNKNIQYF
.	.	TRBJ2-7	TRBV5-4	TGTGCCAGCAGCTCCGGACTGAAGGGACAGTACTTC	CASSSGLKGQYF
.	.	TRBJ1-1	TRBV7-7	TGTGCTAGCAGCCGTGGAGTGAACACTGAAGCTTTCTTT	CASSRGVNTEAFF
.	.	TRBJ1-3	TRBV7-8	TGTGCCAGCAGCTTACGCAGCGCCGGGGGAAACACCATATATTTT	CASSLRSAGGNTIYF
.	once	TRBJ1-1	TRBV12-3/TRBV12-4	TGTGCCAGCAGTTTGGGCAGGGGTGAAGCTTTCTTT	CASSLGRGEAFF
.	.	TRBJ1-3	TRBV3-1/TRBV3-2	TGTGCCAGCAGCCAAGTGGGGGGTCACAGTGCAAACACCATATATTTT	CASSQVGGHSANTIYF
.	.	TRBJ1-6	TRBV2	TGTGCCAGCAGTGTCGGCAGGGATTGGGATTCACCCCTCCACTTT	CASSVGRDWDSPLHF
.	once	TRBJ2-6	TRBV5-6	TGTGCCAGCAGCCGCATTGCTCGCGGTTCCGAGGCCAACGTCCTGACTTTC	CASSRIARGSEANVLTF
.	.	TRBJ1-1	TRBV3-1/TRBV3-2	TGTGCCAGCAGTCCGAATGAAGCATGGGCAGGGGCAGGCACTGAAGCTTTCTTT	CASSPNEAWAGAGTEAFF
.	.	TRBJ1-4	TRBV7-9	TGTGCCAGCAGCGCGAGACAGCAGGCTAATGAAAAACTGTTTTTT	CASSARQQANEKLFF
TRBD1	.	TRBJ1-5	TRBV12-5	TGTGCTAGTGGTGGGGACAGGGGGTACAATCAGCCCCAGCATTTT	CASGGDRGYNQPQHF
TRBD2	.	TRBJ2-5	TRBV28	TGTGCCAGCAGTTTAAGCGGGGCAGATCTTGGCCAGTACTTC	CASSLSGADLGQYF
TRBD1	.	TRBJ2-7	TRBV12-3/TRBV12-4	TGTGCCAGCGGCCGGGACAGAATCTACGAGCAGTACTTC	CASGRDRIYEQYF
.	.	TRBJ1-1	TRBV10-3	TGTGCCATCAGTGAGTCGAGTGAGTCATTTAGCACTGAAGCTTTCTTT	CAISESSESFSTEAFF
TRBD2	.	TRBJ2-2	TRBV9	TGTGCCAGCAGCGTAGGTGGACTAGCGGGAACCACGAACACCGGGGAGCTGTTTTTT	CASSVGGLAGTTNTGELFF
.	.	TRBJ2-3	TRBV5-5	TGTGCCAGCAGCTTTACGGGGGTTAGGGGCACAGATACGCAGTATTTT	CASSFTGVRGTDTQYF